The entry below describes one T cell receptor beta chain. Its antigen is unknown. PCR used 60 Vbeta primers and 13 Jbeta primers. Sequencing used immunoSEQ multiplex PCR; TCRdb keeps in-frame clones, though not all of them. The table lists some 150,000 clones, 77% of them singletons. Healthy bone marrow donors made up the donor group. The data derive from a study of cytomegalovirus exposure and HLA in healthy donors. Study-level points and caveats: With high specificity and sensitivity, the classifier reportedly diagnosed cytomegalovirus status.

The CDR3 is 15 residues long. Sample: PBMCs. The clonotype was recovered from a woman aged 25 to 45 in good health and CMV-seronegative. The rearrangement joins TRBV21-1 to TRBJ2-2; the table's D call, TRBD1, has no DNA check behind it. TRBV21-1 is labeled a pseudogene. This CDR3 reads CASSSQGGNTGELFF. DNA of the CDR3: TGTGCCAGCAGCTCGCAGGGGGGGAACACCGGGGAGCTGTTTTTT.